The clone carrying this TCR beta chain was seen only once. Its antigen remains unknown. Germline V CDR1 and CDR2: LGHNA, YSLEER. The CDR3 loop spans 15 amino acids. Losses at the gene ends were 5 bases for V and 10 bases for J; bases not matched to a gene: 13. This entry belongs to a study of T cell responses to AZD1222 COVID-19 vaccine. Findings and caveats of the study: Only after the peak T cell response were repertoires sampled.

Measured with immunoSEQ multiplex PCR; TCRdb has only the in-frame clones, and not every one. The sample carries 210,000 or so clones, roughly 94% recorded once. The chain employs TRBV4-3 and TRBJ1-4; 7 bases fit TRBD1. The receptor comes from an adult who received the MenACWY meningococcal vaccine as a control. The sequenced sample was peripheral blood, obtained 28 days after the second dose of the MenACWY control vaccine. The CDR3: CASSEDRLALGKLFF. The CDR3 DNA reads TGCGCCAGCAGCGAGGACAGGTTGGCTCTAGGAAAACTGTTTTTT.